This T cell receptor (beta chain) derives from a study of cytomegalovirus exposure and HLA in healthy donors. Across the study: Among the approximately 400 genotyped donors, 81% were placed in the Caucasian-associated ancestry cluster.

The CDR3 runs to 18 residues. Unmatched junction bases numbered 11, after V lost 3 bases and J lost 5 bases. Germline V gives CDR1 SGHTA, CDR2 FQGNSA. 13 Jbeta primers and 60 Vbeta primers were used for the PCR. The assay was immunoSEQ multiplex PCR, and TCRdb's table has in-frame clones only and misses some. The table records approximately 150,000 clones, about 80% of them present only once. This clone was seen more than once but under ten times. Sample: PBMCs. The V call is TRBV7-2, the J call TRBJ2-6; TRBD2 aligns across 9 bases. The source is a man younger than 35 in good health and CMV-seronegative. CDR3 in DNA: TGTGCCAGCAGCTTTTCCGGAACTAGCGGGTTTCGGGCCAACGTCCTGACTTTC. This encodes CASSFSGTSGFRANVLTF.